This T cell receptor (beta chain) was captured by sequencing in a study of blood T cells in healthy people across ages. Whole-study findings and limits: Naive CD4+ cells and diversity were both higher in long-lived donors than in aged donors.

For the second PCR, which ran for about 7 to 12 cycles, a sample-barcoded 5' primer and a J-beta primer mix were used. Researchers report that a template-switch adaptor with 12 random nucleotides tagged each cDNA molecule. TCRdb redid the calling of the 5' RACE reads with MiXCR, one entry per CDR3 protein. The sample has 1.5 million to 2 million distinct CDR3 sequences, roughly 52% seen once. This clonotype was detected a few times. Its specificity is unknown. In germline, CDR1 is LGHNA, CDR2 YSLEER. This CDR3 is built from 16 residues. Losses at the gene ends were 5 bases for V and 9 bases for J; bases not matched to a gene: 15.

The chain couples TRBV4-3 to TRBJ2-1, with TRBD2 matching over 8 bases. The sequence came from a woman aged 35 to 49 in good health. Sequencing input: blood. The CDR3 sequence is CASSDKAGAGGAEQFF. CDR3 nucleotide sequence: TGCGCCAGCAGCGATAAGGCAGGGGCGGGGGGTGCTGAGCAGTTCTTC.